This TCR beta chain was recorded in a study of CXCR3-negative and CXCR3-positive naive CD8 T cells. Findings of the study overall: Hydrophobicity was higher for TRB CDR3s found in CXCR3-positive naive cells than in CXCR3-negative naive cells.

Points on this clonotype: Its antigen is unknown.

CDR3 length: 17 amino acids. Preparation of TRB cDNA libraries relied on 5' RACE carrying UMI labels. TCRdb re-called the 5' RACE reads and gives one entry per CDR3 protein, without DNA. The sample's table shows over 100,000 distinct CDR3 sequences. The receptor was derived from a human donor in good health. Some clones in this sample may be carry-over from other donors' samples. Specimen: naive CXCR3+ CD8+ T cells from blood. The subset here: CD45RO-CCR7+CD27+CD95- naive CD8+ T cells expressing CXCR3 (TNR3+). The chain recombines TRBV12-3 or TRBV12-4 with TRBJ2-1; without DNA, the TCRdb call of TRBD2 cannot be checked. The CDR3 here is CASSLYTSGGPRDEQFF.